This T cell receptor (beta chain) was identified in a study of blood T cell repertoires in COVID-19. Whole-study context: Both acute and convalescent COVID-19 samples were obtained from the United States, Italy and Spain. In each case, the material was cDNA or gDNA derived from T cells, B-cell-depleted T cells, or PBMCs.

The CDR3 has 15 residues. V lost 7 bases, J lost 3 bases, and 18 bases lay in between. The germline CDR1 and CDR2 sequences are LNHDA and SQIVND (reference sequence). Seattle patients were enrolled while actively infected and followed longitudinally. Libraries were prepared by immunoSEQ multiplex PCR; TCRdb keeps only in-frame clonotypes and omits some of them. The sample contains about 220,000 clones, 75% to 85% of which appear only once. The clonotype comes from a woman older than 75 with COVID-19, enrolled during active disease. The rearrangement uses TRBV19 and TRBJ1-1; a possible D gene is TRBD1 (6 bases). Sequenced: peripheral blood. CDR3 residues: CASTPGKGVYTEAFF. The CDR3 DNA follows: TGTGCCAGTACGCCGGGAAAGGGGGTTTACACTGAAGCTTTCTTT.